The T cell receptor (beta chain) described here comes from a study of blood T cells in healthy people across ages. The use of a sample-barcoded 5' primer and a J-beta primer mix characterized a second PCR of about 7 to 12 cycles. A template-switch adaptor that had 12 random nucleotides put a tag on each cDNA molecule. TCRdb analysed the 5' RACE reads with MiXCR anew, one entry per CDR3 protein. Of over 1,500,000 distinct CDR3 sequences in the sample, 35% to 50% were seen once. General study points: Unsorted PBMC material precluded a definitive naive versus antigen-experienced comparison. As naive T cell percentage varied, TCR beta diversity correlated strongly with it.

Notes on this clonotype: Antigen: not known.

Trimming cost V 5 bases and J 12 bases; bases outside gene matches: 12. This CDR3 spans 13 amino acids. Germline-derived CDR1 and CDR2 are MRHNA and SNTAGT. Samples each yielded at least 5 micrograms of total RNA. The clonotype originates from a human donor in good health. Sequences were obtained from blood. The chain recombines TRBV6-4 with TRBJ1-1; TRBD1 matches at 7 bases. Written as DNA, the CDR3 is TGTGCCAGCAGTCCTCGACAGGGAAAAGAATCTTTCTTT. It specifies CASSPRQGKESFF.